The text below deals with one TCR beta chain. The antigen this receptor binds is unknown. The record has no base qualities; no much larger clone is one base away. The data stem from a study of blood T cell repertoires in COVID-19 (dated by TCRdb to 2018 to 2020). Study-wide context: Collaborator samples came from the United States, Italy and Spain and covered acute and convalescent phases of COVID-19. The material from the prospective study consisted of cDNA or gDNA derived from T cells, B-cell-depleted T cells, or PBMCs. The dataset comprised deeply sampled blood TCRbeta repertoires from subjects exposed to, actively infected with, or recovered from COVID-19. A freely available public database, intended as a resource for researchers studying the immune response to SARS-CoV-2, is where the repertoires were released. The samples were drawn from the first 160 participants of the ongoing ImmuneRACE study and from under 1,500 subjects provided by 6 global collaborators. Sample metadata almost always included a de-identified subject ID, COVID-19 status, age in years and sex. HLA class I and class II types, where available, came from metadata supplied by the sample provider rather than from assay-based typing.

The immunoSEQ Assay, a bias-controlled multiplex PCR, was used to amplify TCRbeta CDR3 regions from genomic DNA. The authors' pipeline ran thus. The number of nucleated cells in each sample was estimated from the amplification of reference gene primers within the assay. To quantify the absolute abundance of each unique TCRbeta CDR3 rearrangement, sequence reads were collapsed and filtered. For each sample, productive Simpson clonality was calculated by taking the square root of Simpson's diversity index across productive rearrangements. This is the immuneACCESS table as TCRdb keeps it, with only in-frame sequences that have V and J called. A part of the clones is gone; compared with another copy, unresolved V genes explain less than half, and the rest is unexplained. The V and J calls and the clone size are those of that table, but D and trimming were determined from the DNA. The sample yields tens of thousands of clones; around 90% were counted once. Approximately 19% of the sample rests with the top ten.

Whole blood was collected in K2EDTA tubes by collaborating institutions according to the institutions' own protocols. For TCRbeta analysis, collaborators shipped samples as frozen whole blood, isolated PBMCs, or DNA extracted from either of those sample types. General conclusions and limits of the study: The amount of clinical and demographic metadata varied by source and participant and was provided uncurated.

The sample comprised peripheral blood. This clonotype was sampled from a woman older than 75 with acute or convalescent COVID-19.

At the DNA level, the sequence is TGTGCCAGCAGCGTATCCACGAAGGGGACTGAAGCTTTCTTT. Its product reads: CASSVSTKGTEAFF. The V gene is TRBV9 and the J gene is TRBJ1-1; the best D guess is TRBD1, with 5 bases matching. The germline V gene gives CDR1 as SGDLS and CDR2 as YYNGEE. The CDR3, from cysteine to phenylalanine, totals 14 residues. Of all the DNA, just the CDR3 is kept, 42 bases in frame from base 1. V lost 1 base and J lost 5 bases; the stretch between them is 12 bases long. Full variable domain (CDR3 extended with the reference TRBV9 and TRBJ1-1 proteins): DSGVTQTPKHLITATGQRVTLRCSPRSGDLSVYWYQQSLDQGLQFLIQYYNGEERAKGNILERFSAQQFPDLHSELNLSSLELGDSALYFCASSVSTKGTEAFFGQGTRLTVV.